What follows are 27 T cell receptor beta chains derived from one specimen sequenced in a study of CD8 T cells in Susac syndrome. An input of 0.5 to 1 ug of RNA was subjected to reverse transcription using random hexamers. MiXCR, run by TCRdb on the immunoSEQ multiplex PCR reads, gives a single entry per CDR3 protein. The sample lists 150,000 to 200,000 distinct CDR3 sequences, 94% occurring once. Sequenced material: CD4+ T cells from PBMCs. The receptors shown here come from a human donor with Susac syndrome.

This clonotype was detected once. The genes are TRBV5-5 and TRBJ1-2; no definite D call. The V and J ends lost 0 bases and 14 bases respectively, with 11 bases between them. This CDR3 is 11 amino acids long. CDR1 and CDR2 (germline): SGHKS, YYEKEE (reference sequence). The chain's CDR3 is CASSLGGKETF. In DNA form, the CDR3 reads TGTGCCAGCAGCTTGGGAGGGAAAGAGACCTTC.

V gene TRBV18 combines with J gene TRBJ1-1; D perhaps matches TRBD1 (5 bases). This CDR3 contains 15 residues. Per the germline V gene, CDR1 is KGHSH and CDR2 is LQKENI. The V and J ends lost 1 base and 1 base respectively, with 10 bases between them. In DNA form, the CDR3 reads TGTGCCAGCTCACCACGGGGGGACGGGAACACTGAAGCTTTCTTT. This encodes CASSPRGDGNTEAFF.

The J gene is TRBJ2-5, the V gene TRBV20-1, with TRBD2 identical over 8 bases. The CDR3 is 16 residues long. CDR1 is DFQATT, CDR2 SNEGSKA, per germline (reference sequence). Losses at the gene ends were 3 bases for V and 2 bases for J; bases not matched to a gene: 11. The CDR3 loop reads CSARIAGRAVQETQYF. The CDR3 DNA reads as TGCAGTGCTAGGATAGCCGGGAGGGCCGTACAAGAGACCCAGTACTTC.

The J gene is TRBJ2-7, the V gene TRBV29-1; TRBD1 matches 10 bases. V shed 6 bases and J 1 base; nucleotides not matched to a gene: 6. CDR1 is SQVTM and CDR2 is ANQGSEA in the germline V gene. The CDR3 contains 14 residues. For the CDR3, the DNA is TGCAGCGTGGTCCGGGACAGGGGATCCTACGAGCAGTACTTC. Its protein is CSVVRDRGSYEQYF.

This clonotype showed up just once. The genes are TRBV9 and TRBJ1-1; 9 bases are a match to TRBD1. CDR1 and CDR2 from the germline V gene are SGDLS and YYNGEE. V shed 4 bases, J shed 4 bases, and the junction held 8 bases outside the gene matches. This CDR3 is 15 amino acids long. In DNA form, the CDR3 reads TGTGCCAGCAGCACTTCGACAGGGGGGAGCACTGAAGCTTTCTTT. Amino acids: CASSTSTGGSTEAFF.

The chain has TRBV10-3 and TRBJ1-2; D gene unclear. This CDR3 contains 12 residues. CDR1 ENHRY and CDR2 SYGVKD come from the germline V gene. V was shortened by 8 bases and J by 8 bases, with 15 bases between the two germline ends. CDR3: CAIGATGSGYTF. The DNA for the CDR3 is TGTGCCATCGGCGCGACGGGGTCCGGCTACACCTTC.

The sample holds one count of this clonotype. This rearrangement joins TRBV5-1 to TRBJ2-3; D might be TRBD2 (6 bases). V was shortened by 0 bases and J by 0 bases, with 14 bases between the two germline ends. CDR3 length: 17 amino acids. Looked up from germline, CDR1 is SGHRS and CDR2 is YFSETQ. The CDR3, as DNA: TGCGCCAGCAGCTTGGGAGCGGGTTCCCTGAGCACAGATACGCAGTATTTT. As protein: CASSLGAGSLSTDTQYF.

V gene TRBV4-2 combines with J gene TRBJ1-2; perhaps TRBD1 as D (6 bases). In germline, CDR1 is LGHNA, CDR2 YNFKEQ. The CDR3 loop spans 14 amino acids. V lost 1 base to trimming and J lost 4 bases, with 10 bases between them. The CDR3 sequence: CASSQGRDIYGYTF. The CDR3 DNA is TGTGCCAGCAGCCAAGGCCGGGACATCTATGGCTACACCTTC.

The chain is built from TRBV6-5 and TRBJ2-5, with 7 bases that match TRBD2. Germline V gene sequence: CDR1 MNHEY, CDR2 SVGAGI. Losses at the gene ends were 5 bases for V and 5 bases for J; bases not matched to a gene: 8. The CDR3 consists of 14 residues. Here the CDR3 reads CASSTLTGRETQYF. The DNA for the CDR3 is TGTGCCAGCAGTACCCTGACCGGGAGGGAGACCCAGTACTTC.

The chain links TRBV3-1 to TRBJ2-3, with TRBD2 matching 14 bases. Germline CDR1 is LGHDT and CDR2 is YNNKEL (reference sequence). Unmatched junction bases numbered 6, after V lost 0 bases and J lost 4 bases. This CDR3 has 18 amino acids. CDR3 in amino acids: CASSQDLGLAGVADTQYF. CDR3 coding DNA: TGTGCCAGCAGCCAAGATCTGGGACTAGCGGGGGTTGCAGATACGCAGTATTTT.

V and J are TRBV2 and TRBJ2-1; no reliable D call. Trimming cost V 6 bases and J 0 bases, with 9 bases left between them. CDR1 and CDR2 (germline): SNHLY, FYNNEI. The CDR3 length is 14 residues. This chain's CDR3 is CASRAASSYNEQFF. The CDR3 region has the DNA TGTGCCAGCAGGGCAGCTAGCTCCTACAATGAGCAGTTCTTC.

The chain couples TRBV20-1 to TRBJ2-5; D might be TRBD1 (6 bases). The CDR3 has 12 amino acids. Trimming stripped 4 bases from V and 4 bases from J, with 10 bases between. CDR1 DFQATT and CDR2 SNEGSKA come from the germline V gene (reference sequence). The CDR3 loop is CSATTGLETQYF. For the CDR3, the DNA is TGCAGTGCTACCACAGGGCTAGAGACCCAGTACTTC.

This clonotype was detected only a few times. The V call is TRBV7-9, the J call TRBJ1-5, with D hard to call. CDR1 is SEHNR, CDR2 FQNEAQ, per germline (reference sequence). V was pared by 1 base and J by 5 bases, with 6 bases between. The CDR3 has 13 residues. This CDR3 reads CASSLGNDQPQHF. The CDR3 DNA reads as TGTGCCAGCAGCTTAGGGAATGATCAGCCCCAGCATTTT.

The chain couples TRBV4-1 to TRBJ2-3; D is uncertain. Germline CDR1 reads MGHRA; CDR2 reads YSYEKL. V was trimmed by 6 bases and J by 4 bases, leaving 17 bases between them. This CDR3 has 15 amino acids. The CDR3 DNA follows: TGCGCCAGCAGGGAGCGCTGGATGGTGTCAGATACGCAGTATTTT. Amino acid sequence: CASRERWMVSDTQYF.

V gene TRBV18 combines with J gene TRBJ1-2; weak D call: TRBD1 (5 bases). The CDR3 loop spans 14 amino acids. Per the germline V gene, CDR1 is KGHSH and CDR2 is LQKENI. Between the trimmed V and J ends, which lost 6 bases and 4 bases, there was a span of 15 bases. CDR3 nucleotide sequence: TGTGCCAGCTCCTATGGGGCAGGGCGCTATGGCTACACCTTC. Protein sequence: CASSYGAGRYGYTF.

This chain links TRBV3-1 with TRBJ1-6, with TRBD1 as a possible D gene (6 bases). The V end was cut by 2 bases, the J end by 2 bases, with 10 bases between. This CDR3 comprises 16 residues. Germline V gene sequence: CDR1 LGHDT, CDR2 YNNKEL (reference sequence). The CDR3 protein is CASSQRTATYNSPLHF. Here the CDR3 DNA reads TGTGCCAGCAGCCAAAGGACAGCTACCTATAATTCACCCCTCCACTTT.

The rearrangement joins TRBV14 to TRBJ2-3, with unresolved D. CDR3 length equals 15 residues. V shed 0 bases and J shed 2 bases, with 9 bases lying between them. Per the germline V gene, CDR1 is SGHDN and CDR2 is FVKESK. The CDR3 coding sequence is TGTGCCAGCAGCCAAGACCTCGATCACACAGATACGCAGTATTTT. Residues: CASSQDLDHTDTQYF.

This clonotype was counted a single time. The chain carries TRBV20-1 and TRBJ2-7, with D perhaps TRBD2 (6 bases). CDR1 and CDR2 from the germline V gene are DFQATT and SNEGSKA (reference sequence). The ends were cut back, 7 bases at V and 1 base at J, with 11 bases in the middle. This CDR3 is 12 amino acids long. The CDR3 nucleotides read TGCAGTGTCGGGGGACTTTCCTACGAGCAGTACTTC. Protein: CSVGGLSYEQYF.

This clonotype has only one observation. J is TRBJ1-5 and V is TRBV6-5; TRBD1 might be the D (5 bases). Germline V gene lookup returns CDR1 MNHEY and CDR2 SVGAGI. With 0 bases removed from V and 2 bases from J, the gap between germline ends came to 5 bases. The CDR3 contains 14 residues. In DNA, the CDR3 is TGTGCCAGCAGTTACTCGGGGGGCAATCAGCCCCAGCATTTT. This encodes CASSYSGGNQPQHF.

The chain recombines TRBV3-1 with TRBJ2-3; TRBD2 agrees at 10 bases. Germline loops: CDR1 LGHDT, CDR2 YNNKEL (reference sequence). The junction had 5 bases not matched to a gene; V was cut back by 1 base and J by 1 base. CDR3 size: 17 residues. This CDR3 reads CASSQGTSGVRTDTQYF. For the CDR3, the DNA is TGTGCCAGCAGCCAAGGCACTAGCGGGGTCCGCACAGATACGCAGTATTTT.

The chain uses TRBV10-3 and TRBJ2-7; TRBD2 is a possible D gene (6 bases). The CDR3 is made up of 15 amino acids. Trimming pared 7 bases from V and 0 bases from J, leaving 16 bases between. Germline V gene data show CDR1 as ENHRY and CDR2 as SYGVKD. For the CDR3, the DNA is TGTGCCATCACCCGCTCGGGGGATAGCTCCTACGAGCAGTACTTC. Translating it yields CAITRSGDSSYEQYF.

The V and J genes are TRBV4-1 and TRBJ2-5, with D possibly matching TRBD1 (6 bases). Trimming took 4 bases from V and 0 from J, leaving 12 bases between them. The CDR3 covers 15 residues. The germline V gene encodes CDR1 MGHRA and CDR2 YSYEKL. The CDR3, as DNA: TGCGCCAGCAGCCGGCCCGGACAGAACCAAGAGACCCAGTACTTC. Protein sequence: CASSRPGQNQETQYF.

This rearrangement joins TRBV21-1 to TRBJ2-5. TRBV21-1 is tagged as a pseudogene. This CDR3 is built from 14 residues. CDR3 DNA: TGTGCCAGCAGCAAAGAGGTCGGCGAGAAGACCCAGTACTTC. As protein: CASSKEVGEKTQYF.

The rearrangement uses TRBV20-1 and TRBJ2-5; 7 bases agree with TRBD1. Losses at the gene ends were 2 bases for V and 1 base for J; bases not matched to a gene: 13. The CDR3 consists of 17 residues. The V gene's germline CDR1 is DFQATT and CDR2 SNEGSKA (reference sequence). The CDR3 DNA reads TGCAGTGCTAGAACCCCGGGCAGGGGGTTTCGCCAAGAGACCCAGTACTTC. It translates to CSARTPGRGFRQETQYF.

The V gene is TRBV3-1, the J gene TRBJ2-6; TRBD2 is a possible D gene (6 bases). The germline V and J ends were trimmed by 4 bases and 0 bases, with 13 bases remaining between them. CDR1 LGHDT and CDR2 YNNKEL come from the germline V gene (reference sequence). The CDR3 is 17 residues long. The CDR3 sequence: CASSLRGRFSGANVLTF. CDR3 nucleotides: TGTGCCAGCAGCCTCCGGGGGAGGTTCTCTGGGGCCAACGTCCTGACTTTC.

This clonotype was picked up a small number of times. This sequence joins TRBV11-2 and TRBJ2-1; a possible D gene is TRBD2 (5 bases). Looked up from germline, CDR1 is SGHAT and CDR2 is FQNNGV. The CDR3 has 14 residues. V was cut by 7 bases and J by 1 base, with 11 bases left in between. The CDR3 bases are TGTGCCAGCAATAGAGGGAGTTCCTACAATGAGCAGTTCTTC. Residues: CASNRGSSYNEQFF.

The gene calls are TRBV5-4 and TRBJ2-7, with D perhaps matching TRBD2 (6 bases). This CDR3 is built from 14 residues. Between the trimmed V and J ends, which lost 1 base and 5 bases, there was a span of 13 bases. Germline CDR1 SGHNT, CDR2 YYREEE (reference sequence). In DNA, the CDR3 is TGTGCCAGCAGCTTGAAAGGAGGGTTAGACGAGCAGTACTTC. Its translation: CASSLKGGLDEQYF.